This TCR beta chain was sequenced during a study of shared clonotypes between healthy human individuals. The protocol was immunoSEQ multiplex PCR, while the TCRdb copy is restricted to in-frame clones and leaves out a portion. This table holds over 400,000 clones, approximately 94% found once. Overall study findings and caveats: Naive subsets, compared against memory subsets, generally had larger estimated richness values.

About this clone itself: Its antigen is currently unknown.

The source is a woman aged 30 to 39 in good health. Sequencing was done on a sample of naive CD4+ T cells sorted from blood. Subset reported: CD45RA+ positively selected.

The CDR3 spells CASSPGYSGNTIYF. The CDR3 coding sequence is TGTGCCAGCTCGCCGGGATACTCTGGAAACACCATATATTTT. The chain has TRBV2 and TRBJ1-3; D not resolved. This CDR3 spans 14 amino acids. The V gene lost 8 bases and the J gene lost 0 bases, with 11 bases spanning the gap. The germline V gene encodes CDR1 SNHLY and CDR2 FYNNEI.